The 8 T cell receptor beta chains listed next were all sequenced from one sample in a study of early T cells in non-severe SARS-CoV-2 infection. MiXCR was run by TCRdb on the 5' RACE reads, yielding one entry per CDR3 protein. In the table there are around 19,000 distinct CDR3 sequences, around 5.7% of which are singletons. What was sequenced was whole blood. Receptors were obtained from an adult who was a healthcare worker with PCR-confirmed SARS-CoV-2 infection or an uninfected control (not recorded which).

This clonotype was counted ten times or more. The V call is TRBV20-1, the J call TRBJ2-7, with 8 bases that match TRBD1. CDR3 length: 16 residues. In germline, CDR1 is DFQATT, CDR2 SNEGSKA (reference sequence). After removal of 5 bases from V and 2 bases from J, the junction contained 14 bases not matched to a gene. CDR3 DNA: TGCAGTGCTCTCACGGGACAGGCCAAGAGGCCCTACGAGCAGTACTTC. Amino acids: CSALTGQAKRPYEQYF.

In this sample, this clonotype turned up many times. The rearrangement links TRBV29-1 to TRBJ1-2, with no clear D. Trimming removed 1 base from V and 4 bases from J, with 4 bases in between. The V gene's germline CDR1 is SQVTM and CDR2 ANQGSEA. This CDR3 contains 11 residues. The CDR3 region has the DNA TGCAGCGTTGAAGGGACCTATGGCTACACCTTC. Protein product: CSVEGTYGYTF.

This clonotype was observed many times. The rearrangement links TRBV3-1 to TRBJ2-1; D is undetermined. The CDR3 is 12 residues long. Trimming shortened V by 4 bases and J by 5 bases, and 6 bases separated the two germline ends. Germline V gene sequence: CDR1 LGHDT, CDR2 YNNKEL (reference sequence). As DNA, the CDR3 is TGTGCCAGCAGCCTCACTCACAATGAGCAGTTCTTC. Its translation: CASSLTHNEQFF.

The sample holds many counts of this clonotype. The genes are TRBV9 and TRBJ2-5; tentatively, D is TRBD2 (6 bases). The CDR3 spans 15 residues. Germline V CDR1 and CDR2: SGDLS, YYNGEE. Trimming left V 0 bases short and J 4 bases short, with 13 bases between. CDR3 loop: CASSVVYPAGETQYF. In DNA, the CDR3 is TGTGCCAGCAGCGTAGTGTATCCAGCGGGAGAGACCCAGTACTTC.

This clonotype was picked up many times. The chain has TRBV12-5 and TRBJ1-5; TRBD1 matches at 8 bases. Germline CDR1 LGHNT, CDR2 FRNRAP. The CDR3 covers 13 residues. J gave up 6 bases and V 6 bases, and 4 bases lay outside the gene matches. CDR3 bases: TGTGCTAGTGGCCACAGGGGGGTTCAGCCCCAGCATTTT. The encoded protein is CASGHRGVQPQHF.

This clonotype was observed many times. V gene TRBV10-1 combines with J gene TRBJ2-3; no clear D gene. Germline V lookup: CDR1 WNHNN, CDR2 SYGVQD (reference sequence). The CDR3 contains 14 residues. Trimming took 0 bases from V and 4 from J, leaving 8 bases between them. The chain's CDR3 is CASSESHRPDTQYF. Here the CDR3 DNA reads TGCGCCAGCAGTGAGTCCCATCGCCCAGATACGCAGTATTTT.

This clonotype was picked up many times. The rearrangement joins TRBV9 to TRBJ2-1, with D possibly TRBD2 on 5 matching bases. Germline V CDR1 and CDR2: SGDLS, YYNGEE. This CDR3 is built from 13 residues. V was cut by 0 bases and J by 8 bases, with 9 bases left in between. The DNA for the CDR3 is TGTGCCAGCAGCGTAGAGGCTAGCCATGAGCAGTTCTTC. It translates to CASSVEASHEQFF.

This clonotype has a count of ten or more. The genes are TRBV7-9 and TRBJ2-7, with 9 bases identical to TRBD1. V lost 1 base and J lost 6; bases outside the gene matches: 7. The CDR3 is 15 amino acids. Germline V lookup: CDR1 SEHNR, CDR2 FQNEAQ (reference sequence). The CDR3 is CASSLEGTGPGEQYF. CDR3 in DNA: TGTGCCAGCAGCTTAGAAGGGACAGGGCCTGGCGAGCAGTACTTC.